The text below deals with one T cell receptor beta chain. With 5 bases clipped from V and 3 bases from J, the junction kept 13 bases outside the gene matches. The CDR3 extends over 16 amino acids. Germline values: CDR1 SEHNR, CDR2 FQNEAQ (reference sequence). Here immunoSEQ multiplex PCR was the method, and the copy in TCRdb shows in-frame clones only, minus some. Of roughly 36,000 clones in the sample, roughly 88% are singletons; the top ten hold 3.5% to 5.5%. The data were taken from a study of T cell changes during pregnancy in multiple sclerosis. The chain uses TRBV7-9 and TRBJ2-7, with 7 bases identical to TRBD1. The input for sequencing was peripheral blood, taken in the second trimester of pregnancy. The origin of this receptor is a female donor in good health, enrolled as a control in a pregnancy study. In DNA form, the CDR3 reads TGTGCCAGCAGCCCACGGGACGGACAGGTGATCTACGAGCAGTACTTC. It specifies CASSPRDGQVIYEQYF.